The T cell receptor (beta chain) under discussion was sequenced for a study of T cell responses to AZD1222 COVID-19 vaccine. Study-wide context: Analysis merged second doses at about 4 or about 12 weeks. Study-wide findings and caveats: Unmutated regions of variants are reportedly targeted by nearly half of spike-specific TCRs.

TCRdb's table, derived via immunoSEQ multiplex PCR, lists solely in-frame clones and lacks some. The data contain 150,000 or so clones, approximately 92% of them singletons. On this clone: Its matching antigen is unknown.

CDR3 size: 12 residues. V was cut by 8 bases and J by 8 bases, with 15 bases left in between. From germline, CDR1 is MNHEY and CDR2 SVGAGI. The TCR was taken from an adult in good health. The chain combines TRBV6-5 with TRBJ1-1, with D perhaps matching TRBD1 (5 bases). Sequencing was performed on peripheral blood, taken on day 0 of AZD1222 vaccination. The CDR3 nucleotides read TGTGCCAGCTGCCGGACAAGAACCGAAGCTTTCTTT. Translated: CASCRTRTEAFF.